This T cell receptor (beta chain) was observed in a study of identical twins. Study-wide results and caveats: Findings came from cross-sectional statistics, without long-term follow-up of donors.

There were only healthy Caucasians among the donors. V gave up 0 bases and J gave up 2 bases, with 8 bases separating them. Germline lookup yields CDR1 DFQATT and CDR2 SNEGSKA (reference sequence). The CDR3 runs 13 residues. MiXCR, run by TCRdb on the 5' RACE reads, gives a single entry per CDR3 protein. The sample has a few hundred thousand distinct CDR3 sequences, approximately 15% seen once. A note on this clonotype: The target antigen is unknown.

These data are also associated with another study on yellow fever vaccine responses in identical twins.

The clonotype comes from a woman between 18 and 30 years old in good health. The sequenced sample was CD4+ T cells sorted from blood. This rearrangement joins TRBV20-1 to TRBJ2-7, with D unclear. CDR3 nucleotides: TGCAGTGCTAGAGATGGCCGGACCTACGAGCAGTACTTC. As protein: CSARDGRTYEQYF.